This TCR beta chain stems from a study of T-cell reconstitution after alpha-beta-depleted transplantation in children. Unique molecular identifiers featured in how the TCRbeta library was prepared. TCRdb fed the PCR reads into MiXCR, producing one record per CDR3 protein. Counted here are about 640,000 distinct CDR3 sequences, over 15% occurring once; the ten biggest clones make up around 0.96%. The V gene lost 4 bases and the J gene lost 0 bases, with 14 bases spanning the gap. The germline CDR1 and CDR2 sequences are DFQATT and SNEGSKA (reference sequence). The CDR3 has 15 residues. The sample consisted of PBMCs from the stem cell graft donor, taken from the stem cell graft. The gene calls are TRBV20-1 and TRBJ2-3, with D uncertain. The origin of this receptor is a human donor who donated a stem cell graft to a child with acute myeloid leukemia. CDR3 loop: CSATITASSTDTQYF. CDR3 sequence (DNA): TGCAGTGCTACTATCACAGCCTCTAGCACAGATACGCAGTATTTT.